These 16 T cell receptor beta chains were all obtained from the same sample, sequenced in a study of T cell clonality in common variable immunodeficiency. The study, taken as a whole, reports: Common variable immunodeficiency TCR beta sequences reportedly had fewer deletions and N-nucleotide insertions.

Antigens for these TCRs are unknown. The method was immunoSEQ multiplex PCR; TCRdb's version includes in-frame clones alone and lacks a portion of them. Sampling found 30,000 to 40,000 clones, none seen once. The material sequenced was peripheral blood mononuclear cells. These receptors were collected from a human donor with common variable immunodeficiency.

Comment on this clone: Coverage ceases 3 residues before the CDR3 finishes, and the germline J gene fills in the end. This chain links TRBV2 with TRBJ1-6; 7 positions match TRBD1. Germline-derived CDR1 and CDR2 are SNHLY and FYNNEI. J lost 10 bases, V lost 3 bases, and 6 bases had no gene match. The CDR3 has 14 amino acids. The CDR3 is CASSEGQMKSPLHF. The covered CDR3 bases are TGTGCCAGCAGTGAGGGACAGATGAAGTCACCC.

This clone appeared many times. The CDR3 end lies 3 residues beyond the end of the read and is filled in from the germline J gene. V and J are TRBV6-1 and TRBJ1-1; TRBD1 matches at 10 bases. The V and J ends lost 2 bases and 5 bases, in that order; junction bases with no gene match: 8. The CDR3 sequence is 16 residues long. Germline CDR1 is MNHNS and CDR2 is SASEGT. CDR3 region: CASSERTGGFNTEAFF. The part of the CDR3 DNA that was read is TGTGCCAGCAGTGAAAGGACAGGGGGTTTTAATACTGAA.

As to this clone: Sequencing ends 3 residues short of the CDR3 end; the germline J gene provides the rest. This chain connects TRBV30 to TRBJ2-3; 8 nucleotides line up with TRBD1. Per the germline V gene, CDR1 is GTSNPN and CDR2 is SVGIG (reference sequence). Losses at the gene ends were 2 bases for V and 5 bases for J; bases not matched to a gene: 3. The CDR3 runs to 13 residues. CDR3 protein: CAWSSDRVDTQYF. CDR3 DNA (partial): TGTGCCTGGAGTTCGGACAGGGTAGATACG.

On this clone: The read finishes 3 residues shy of the CDR3 end, and the germline J gene is used to complete it. This chain connects TRBV19 to TRBJ2-1; 8 bases fit TRBD2. The length of the CDR3 is 14 residues. J was trimmed by 9 bases and V by 3 bases; bases with no gene match: 7. The germline gives CDR1 LNHDA, CDR2 SQIVND (reference sequence). CDR3 loop: CASSMPAGVSEQFF. Partial CDR3 DNA: TGTGCCAGTAGTATGCCAGCGGGGGTGAGTGAG.

This clone was counted only a few times. Sequencing ends 3 residues short of the CDR3 end; the germline J gene provides the rest. The V and J genes are TRBV7-6 and TRBJ1-4, with 7 positions matching TRBD1. This CDR3 has 16 residues. V trimming: 2 bases; J trimming: 3 bases; junction bases outside the gene matches: 6. Germline V gene data show CDR1 as SGHVS and CDR2 as FNYEAQ. The CDR3 region is CASSLLRDSPNEKLFF. The CDR3 DNA, read in part, is TGTGCCAGCAGCTTACTCCGGGACAGTCCTAATGAAAAA. The complete variable domain, with remaining parts taken from reference TRBV7-6 and TRBJ1-4, reads GAGVSQSPRYKVTKRGQDVALRCDPISGHVSLYWYRQALGQGPEFLTYFNYEAQQDKSGLPNDRFSAERPEGSISTLTIQRTEQRDSAMYRCASSLLRDSPNEKLFFGSGTQLSVL.

This clone was detected a few times. The part of the CDR3 DNA that was read is TGTGCCAGCTCACCACTCTTCAACTCCGGGACTACGAACACCGGGGAG. As protein: CASSPLFNSGTTNTGE. The CDR3 reads in full as CASSPLFNSGTTNTGELFF. The chain has TRBV18 and TRBJ2-2, with 7 bases aligning to TRBD2. The CDR3 is cut off 3 residues early in the read; its end comes from the germline J gene. This CDR3 contains 19 residues. Unmatched junction bases numbered 11, after V lost 1 base and J lost 0 bases. Germline-derived CDR1 and CDR2 are KGHSH and LQKENI.

As for this clone: The CDR3 extends 3 residues past the end of the read, so its final part is completed from the germline J gene. This sequence joins TRBV20-1 and TRBJ2-5; 7 bases fit TRBD2. With V trimmed by 3 bases and J by 0 bases, 10 bases remained unmatched. The CDR3 loop spans 16 amino acids. Looked up from germline, CDR1 is DFQATT and CDR2 is SNEGSKA (reference sequence). The DNA read from the CDR3 is TGCAGTGCTAGGGAGTCGGCTAGCGGATACCAAGAGACC. Amino acids: CSARESASGYQET. The entire CDR3 reads CSARESASGYQETQYF.

Turning to this clone: The observed sequence ends 3 residues before the CDR3 terminus, with the missing tail filled in from the germline J gene. The chain links TRBV7-2 to TRBJ2-2, with TRBD2 matching 7 bases. Germline loops: CDR1 SGHTA, CDR2 FQGNSA. The V segment lost 6 bases and the J segment 3 bases; nucleotides outside the gene matches: 4. This CDR3 region has 14 residues. The DNA read from the CDR3 is TGTGCCAGCAGGGGACTATCACACACCGGGGAG. It yields the protein CASRGLSHTGE. The full-length CDR3 reads as CASRGLSHTGELFF.

This clone occurred a few times. The missing CDR3 end, 3 residues past where the read stops, is filled in from the germline J gene. The V gene is TRBV2, the J gene TRBJ1-1; 7 bases fit TRBD1. Losses at the gene ends were 0 bases for V and 4 bases for J; bases not matched to a gene: 5. Germline V gene sequence: CDR1 SNHLY, CDR2 FYNNEI. This CDR3 spans 15 amino acids. CDR3 DNA (partial): TGTGCCAGCAGTGAAGCCGTACAGGGGTTCACTGAA. Translated, it gives CASSEAVQGFTE. The full CDR3 protein reads CASSEAVQGFTEAFF.

This clone has at least ten counts. The CDR3 is cut off 3 residues early in the read; its end comes from the germline J gene. The chain has TRBV12-3 or TRBV12-4 and TRBJ2-2, with 7 bases matching TRBD2. The length of the CDR3 is 19 residues. The ends lost 3 bases at V and 6 bases at J; junction bases unmatched: 19. The CDR3 here is CASSFILPGLGGVAGELFF. CDR3 DNA (partial): TGTGCCAGCAGTTTTATCCTCCCCGGACTAGGCGGGGTGGCCGGGGAG.

The sample holds a few counts of this clone. The read ends 3 residues before the CDR3 terminus; that terminus is restored from the germline J gene. The rearrangement uses TRBV19 and TRBJ2-7; TRBD1 is a possible D gene (7 bases). The germline CDR1 and CDR2 sequences are LNHDA and SQIVND (reference sequence). The CDR3 has 14 residues. V was clipped by 7 bases and J by 2 bases, with 15 bases between them. The CDR3 loop reads CASTRGVDTYEQYF. The part of the CDR3 DNA that was read is TGTGCCAGTACCAGGGGGGTTGATACCTACGAG. The variable domain in full, completed from reference TRBV19 and TRBJ2-7, reads DGGITQSPKYLFRKEGQNVTLSCEQNLNHDAMYWYRQDPGQGLRLIYYSQIVNDFQKGDIAEGYSVSREKKESFPLTVTSAQKNPTAFYLCASTRGVDTYEQYFGPGTRLTVT.

This clone has only a few counts. The CDR3 goes on 3 residues after the read ends, and that part is filled in from the germline J gene. The identical CDR3 is also encoded by other nucleotide sequences in the sample. This rearrangement joins TRBV19 to TRBJ1-1; D is undetermined. CDR3 size: 13 residues. V was clipped by 5 bases and J by 0 bases, with 7 bases between them. Germline V lookup: CDR1 LNHDA, CDR2 SQIVND (reference sequence). CDR3 sequence: CASSLQMNTEAFF. CDR3 bases read: TGTGCCAGTAGTCTTCAGATGAACACTGAA.

This clone counts as medium-sized. The read gets to within 3 residues of the CDR3 end, and the germline J gene fills in the rest. This chain uses TRBV20-1 with TRBJ2-5, with 10 bases aligning to TRBD1. Trimming at V came to 0 bases and at J to 3 bases, leaving 4 bases not matched to a gene. Germline loops: CDR1 DFQATT, CDR2 SNEGSKA (reference sequence). The CDR3 length is 15 residues. The CDR3 DNA, read in part, is TGCAGTGCTAGAGATGGAGGGACAGGGGAAGAGACC. As protein: CSARDGGTGEET. The entire CDR3 is CSARDGGTGEETQYF.

This clone was picked up a small number of times. The missing CDR3 end, 3 residues past where the read stops, is filled in from the germline J gene. V gene TRBV2 combines with J gene TRBJ2-7, with 10 bases that match TRBD1. After removal of 4 bases from V and 3 bases from J, the junction contained 9 bases not matched to a gene. The CDR3 is 16 amino acids. Germline values: CDR1 SNHLY, CDR2 FYNNEI. CDR3 DNA (partial): TGTGCCAGCAGTGGACAGGGGGCACAGCGGAACTACGAG. This encodes CASSGQGAQRNYE. The entire CDR3 reads CASSGQGAQRNYEQYF.

This clone has only a few counts. This chain's CDR3 is CASSPRTGGNTEAFF. The DNA read from the CDR3 is TGTGCCAGCTCACCGAGGACAGGGGGCAACACTGAA. The genes are TRBV18 and TRBJ1-1, with 11 bases fitting TRBD1. The CDR3 is cut off 3 residues early in the read; its end comes from the germline J gene. From germline, CDR1 is KGHSH and CDR2 LQKENI. The V gene end was trimmed by 3 bases and the J gene end by 2 bases; junction bases not matched to a gene: 2. CDR3 length: 15 residues.

By share of the sample, this clone is medium-sized (0.01 to 0.1%). The read ends 3 residues early relative to the CDR3; the germline J gene fills the gap. This chain connects TRBV18 to TRBJ1-2, with D perhaps TRBD1 (5 bases). The CDR3 is 11 residues long. Germline CDR1 is KGHSH and CDR2 is LQKENI. With 5 bases removed from V and 6 bases from J, the gap between germline ends came to 7 bases. This CDR3 reads CASSAGNGYTF. The sequenced CDR3 bases are TGTGCCAGCTCAGCAGGGAATGGC. The complete variable domain, with remaining parts taken from reference TRBV18 and TRBJ1-2, reads NAGVMQNPRHLVRRRGQEARLRCSPMKGHSHVYWYRQLPEEGLKFMVYLQKENIIDESGMPKERFSAEFPKEGPSILRIQQVVRGDSAAYFCASSAGNGYTFGSGTRLTVV.